These 11 T cell receptor beta chains were all obtained from the same sample, sequenced in a study of response to subunit inactivated influenza vaccine. A single record per CDR3 protein comes from TCRdb applying MiXCR to the RT-PCR reads. In the table there are 500,000 to 600,000 distinct CDR3 sequences, about 15% of which are singletons. Sequencing used CD4+ T cells sorted from PBMCs, obtained roughly 24 months after vaccination. The source of these receptors is a man aged 50-75 years who received an inactivated influenza vaccine.

This clonotype was seen at least ten times. The chain couples TRBV7-9 to TRBJ2-3; no firm D call. CDR1 SEHNR and CDR2 FQNEAQ come from the germline V gene (reference sequence). The CDR3 loop spans 14 amino acids. With 5 bases removed from V and 2 bases from J, the gap between germline ends came to 11 bases. The CDR3 protein is CASSLTGFTDTQYF. For the CDR3, the DNA is TGTGCCAGCAGCCTGACCGGGTTCACAGATACGCAGTATTTT. Full variable domain (remainder filled in from reference TRBV7-9 and TRBJ2-3): DTGVSQNPRHKITKRGQNVTFRCDPISEHNRLYWYRQTLGQGPEFLTYFQNEAQLEKSRLLSDRFSAERPKGSFSTLEIQRTEQGDSAMYLCASSLTGFTDTQYFGPGTRLTVL.

This clonotype was detected only a few times. The rearrangement joins TRBV12-3 or TRBV12-4 to TRBJ2-7; possibly TRBD1 or TRBD2 for D (6 bases each). V was shortened by 6 bases and J by 6 bases, with 15 bases between the two germline ends. The CDR3 extends over 13 amino acids. The chain's CDR3 is CASSRRGVGEQYF. DNA for the CDR3: TGTGCCAGCAGCCGAAGGGGGGTTGGCGAGCAGTACTTC.

This clonotype was found a few times. The chain recombines TRBV7-2 with TRBJ2-7, with D perhaps being TRBD1 or TRBD2 (5 bases each). Per the germline V gene, CDR1 is SGHTA and CDR2 is FQGNSA. V lost 5 bases and J 1 base, leaving 15 bases between the germline ends. CDR3 length: 15 residues. The CDR3 spells CASSIPGRRSYEQYF. CDR3 DNA sequence: TGTGCCAGCAGCATACCGGGACGCCGTTCCTACGAGCAGTACTTC.

The CDR3 is CASSQNPDNEQFF. As DNA, the CDR3 is TGTGCCAGCAGCCAAAACCCAGACAATGAGCAGTTCTTC. V and J are TRBV4-2 and TRBJ2-1; D is uncertain. The CDR3 extends over 13 amino acids. Trimming left V 2 bases short and J 5 bases short, with 7 bases between. Germline-derived CDR1 and CDR2 are LGHNA and YNFKEQ.

This clonotype came up a few times. The rearrangement uses TRBV20-1 and TRBJ1-3; no definite D call. In germline, CDR1 is DFQATT, CDR2 SNEGSKA (reference sequence). The CDR3 consists of 15 residues. Deletions cut 6 bases from V and 4 bases from J, with 19 bases between. CDR3 amino acids: CSARPYTTTGNTIYF. CDR3 DNA sequence: TGCAGTGCCCGACCTTACACCACAACCGGAAACACCATATATTTT.

Only a few counts were recorded for this clonotype. V gene TRBV11-1 combines with J gene TRBJ2-1, with D unresolved. The CDR3 length is 12 residues. CDR1 is SGHAT, CDR2 FQDESV, per germline (reference sequence). Trimming pared 6 bases from V and 7 bases from J, leaving 10 bases between. The CDR3 spells CASSRPRNEQFF. The CDR3 nucleotides are TGTGCCAGCAGTCGCCCCAGGAATGAGCAGTTCTTC.

This sequence joins TRBV29-1 and TRBJ1-1; maybe TRBD1 (6 bases). The CDR3 is 13 amino acids. The germline gives CDR1 SQVTM, CDR2 ANQGSEA. V was shortened by 6 bases and J by 3 bases, with 14 bases between the two germline ends. The CDR3 nucleotides are TGCAGCGTAGGACAGATGGGGGACACTGAAGCTTTCTTT. Amino acids: CSVGQMGDTEAFF.

The V gene is TRBV5-1, the J gene TRBJ1-2; 9 bases are a match to TRBD1. Trimming removed 3 bases from V and 8 bases from J; junction bases left unmatched: 14. Germline V gene lookup returns CDR1 SGHRS and CDR2 YFSETQ. CDR3 length equals 16 residues. The CDR3 nucleotides read TGCGCCAGCAGCTCGAACTACAACCCAGGACAGGGGGGCTACACCTTC. Protein: CASSSNYNPGQGGYTF.

This clonotype turned up a few times. The J gene is TRBJ1-5, the V gene TRBV5-1, with D perhaps TRBD1 (5 bases). Germline lookup yields CDR1 SGHRS and CDR2 YFSETQ. The CDR3 totals 15 residues. Trimming pared 4 bases from V and 1 base from J, leaving 12 bases between. This chain's CDR3 is CASSAGAGSNQPQHF. The CDR3 DNA is TGCGCCAGCAGCGCCGGGGCCGGGAGCAATCAGCCCCAGCATTTT.

This clonotype has ten or more counts. The chain is built from TRBV5-6 and TRBJ2-3, with a weak D call TRBD1 (6 bases). The germline V gene encodes CDR1 SGHDT and CDR2 YYEEEE. The CDR3 length is 13 residues. Trimming removed 3 bases at V and 4 bases at J, with 9 bases between. Written as DNA, the CDR3 is TGTGCCAGCAGCTACGCAGGGGCAGATACGCAGTATTTT. Its translation is CASSYAGADTQYF.

The chain is built from TRBV6-2 or TRBV6-3 and TRBJ2-1, with a tentative D call TRBD1 (6 bases). V lost 6 bases, J lost 6 bases, and 24 bases lay in between. The CDR3 consists of 17 residues. Germline loops: CDR1 MNHEY, CDR2 SVGEGT. The CDR3 sequence is CASRKGVVGHSINEQFF. CDR3 sequence (DNA): TGTGCCAGCAGGAAGGGGGTAGTGGGCCACTCCATCAATGAGCAGTTCTTC.